This TCR beta chain was identified in a study of tumor-infiltrating lymphocytes in primary liver carcinoma (dated by TCRdb to between 2016 and 2019). Broadly, across the study: Of the five patients (three men and two women, aged 30 to 69 years), four had hepatocellular carcinoma and one had combined HCC and intrahepatic cholangiocarcinoma. A total of roughly 35 specimens from 5 patients, comprising approximately 25 tumor regions, 5 adjacent noncancerous liver tissues and 5 peripheral blood samples, were covered by TCRbeta repertoire sequencing. High reproducibility was observed for the technical replicate repertoires, with mean shared-clone rates about 0.89 and correlation coefficients above 0.95. Each sample produced about 3.5 to 7.5 million productive TCRbeta reads, and read depth showed no significant difference between tissue types. The five patients had tumors of stage T1-T3 N0M0, with maximum diameters ranging from 4.2 to 10 cm. For each liver tumor, the study sampled five regions along with adjacent normal tissue and blood, and applied TCRbeta repertoire sequencing, expression microarrays and whole-exome sequencing. The paper as a whole reports these results and caveats: Only the TCR beta chain was sequenced, which likely underestimates true repertoire diversity because unpaired alpha chains were not captured. Bulk unsorted samples precluded comparing CD4+ and CD8+ T cell repertoires. The top 250 clones made up a significantly larger repertoire fraction in tumors than in blood (p = 0.039). With just a handful of patients in the study, the authors point out that the findings should be validated in a larger study. Repertoire overlap was higher between tumor regions (mean about 35%) than tumor-adjacent (approximately 17%) or tumor-blood (approximately 15%) pairs, consistent with antigen-driven expansion.

Total RNA and DNA were co-extracted from about 20-30 mg of bulk tissue with the AllPrep DNA/RNA mini kit, without cell sorting. A few patients with histopathologically diagnosed primary liver carcinoma underwent surgical resection in China between November 2015 and 2016. Patients had chronic HBV infection and were treatment-naive at sampling. Fresh tumor and adjacent tissue pieces were bisected, with one half stored in RNAlater at -80 degrees C and the other half sent for histology. This clonotype came up many times. Its cognate antigen has yet to be identified. A clone one base away is much larger, so this may be a read error. Starting from about 500 ng total RNA, TCRbeta-specific cDNA was produced by reverse transcription with a constant-region primer and ProtoScript II reverse transcriptase. Construction of the TCRbeta libraries relied on three nested rounds of multiplex PCR, following a slightly modified ARM-PCR procedure. Each of the first two PCR rounds ran for approximately 10 cycles using multiplex TRBV1-TRBV30 forward primers together with a Cbeta reverse primer. Sample barcodes and Illumina adapters were attached in a final 25-cycle PCR using Deep VentR polymerase. Amplicons of 200-500 bp were gel-purified with a QIAquick gel extraction kit before sequencing. An Illumina HiSeq 2500 was used to sequence the TCRbeta amplicons with 250-bp paired-end reads. The paper's processing steps were these. Trimmomatic v0.33 was used to quality-trim the reads, and FLASH v1.2.11 was used to merge paired reads so that full CDR3 sequences could be recovered. V, D and J germline segments were assigned to the rearranged TCRbeta sequences using MiGEC v1.2.1b. VDJtools v1.0.0 computed clonotype statistics and Shannon-Wiener diversity indices. To reduce sampling bias, subsequent analyses other than the diversity analysis used only the 250 most abundant clonotypes in each sample. TCRdb itself trimmed the public reads at Q25 with fastp, ran MiXCR and retained productive beta chains. When rows share a CDR3 protein, they turn into one entry using the most common DNA and genes. TCRdb's processing, not the authors', yielded these V and J calls. This sample gives approximately 80,000 distinct CDR3 sequences in total; about three quarters of them show up just once. Less than 30% of the sample is taken by the ten largest.

The germline V gene supplies CDR1 SGHNT and CDR2 YENEEA. The CDR3 goes from the cysteine to the phenylalanine over 12 residues. Just CDR3 DNA is preserved here, 36 bases in frame from base 1. The chain is encoded by TRBV11-3 joined to TRBJ2-1; the D segment cannot be called with confidence. The receptor was derived from a man aged 40-49 years with primary liver carcinoma and hepatitis B virus infection. Sequenced: tumor-adjacent normal liver tissue. The nucleotide sequence reads as follows: TGTGCCAGCAGCTTAAATGCCAATGAGCAGCTCTTC. This sequence encodes CASSLNANEQLF.